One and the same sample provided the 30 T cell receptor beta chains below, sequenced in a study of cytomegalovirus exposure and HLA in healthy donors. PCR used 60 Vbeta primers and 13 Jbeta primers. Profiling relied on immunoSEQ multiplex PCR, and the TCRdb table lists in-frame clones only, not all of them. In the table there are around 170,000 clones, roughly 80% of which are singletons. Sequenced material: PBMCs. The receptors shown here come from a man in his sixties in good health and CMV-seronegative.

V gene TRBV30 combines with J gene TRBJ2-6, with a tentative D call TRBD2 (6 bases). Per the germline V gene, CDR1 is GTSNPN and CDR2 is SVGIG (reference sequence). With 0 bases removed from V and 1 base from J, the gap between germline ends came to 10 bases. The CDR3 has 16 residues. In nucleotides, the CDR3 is TGTGCCTGGAGTGTACGGAGGGAATCTGGGGCCAACGTCCTGACTTTC. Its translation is CAWSVRRESGANVLTF.

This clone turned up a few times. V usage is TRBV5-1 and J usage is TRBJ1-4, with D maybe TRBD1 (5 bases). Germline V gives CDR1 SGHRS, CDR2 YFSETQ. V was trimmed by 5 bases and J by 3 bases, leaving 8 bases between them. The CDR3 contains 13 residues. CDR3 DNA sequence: TGCGCCAGCAGAAAGGGGTCTAATGAAAAACTGTTTTTT. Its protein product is CASRKGSNEKLFF.

The CDR3: CASTQVGGVNEKLFF. CDR3 bases: TGTGCCAGCACCCAAGTGGGGGGAGTTAATGAAAAACTGTTTTTT. This chain links TRBV2 with TRBJ1-4; D perhaps matches TRBD1 (5 bases). V lost 7 bases and J lost 4, with 16 bases in between. In germline, CDR1 is SNHLY, CDR2 FYNNEI. This CDR3 is 15 amino acids long.

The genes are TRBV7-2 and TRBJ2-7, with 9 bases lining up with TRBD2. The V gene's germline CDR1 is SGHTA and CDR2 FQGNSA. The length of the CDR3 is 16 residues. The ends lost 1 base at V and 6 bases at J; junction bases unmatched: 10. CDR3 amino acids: CASSLGRVQAGGEQYF. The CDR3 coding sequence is TGTGCCAGCAGCTTAGGTCGGGTGCAAGCGGGAGGCGAGCAGTACTTC. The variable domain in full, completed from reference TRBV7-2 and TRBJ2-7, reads GAGVSQSPSNKVTEKGKDVELRCDPISGHTALYWYRQSLGQGLEFLIYFQGNSAPDKSGLPSDRFSAERTGGSVSTLTIQRTQQEDSAVYLCASSLGRVQAGGEQYFGPGTRLTVT.

The CDR3 reads CASSPWSGEGSYEQYF. The CDR3 DNA sequence: TGCGCCAGCAGCCCCTGGTCAGGGGAAGGCTCCTACGAGCAGTACTTC. This chain connects TRBV5-1 to TRBJ2-7; maybe TRBD1 (6 bases). Trimming took off 4 bases at V and 0 bases at J, with 17 bases between the two ends. This CDR3 is 16 amino acids long. CDR1 and CDR2 from the germline V gene are SGHRS and YFSETQ.

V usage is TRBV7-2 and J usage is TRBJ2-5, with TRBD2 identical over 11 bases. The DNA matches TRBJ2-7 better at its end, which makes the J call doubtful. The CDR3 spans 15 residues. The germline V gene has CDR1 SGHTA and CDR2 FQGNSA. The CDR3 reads CASSPDSGRAPEQYF. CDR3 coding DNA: TGTGCCAGCAGCCCCGATAGCGGGAGGGCCCCCGAGCAGTACTTC.

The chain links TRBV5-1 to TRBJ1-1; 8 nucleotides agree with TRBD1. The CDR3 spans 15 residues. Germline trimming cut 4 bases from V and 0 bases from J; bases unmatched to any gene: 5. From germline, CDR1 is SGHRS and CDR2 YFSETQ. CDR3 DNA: TGCGCCAGCAGCCCCGGGACAGGAGTGAACACTGAAGCTTTCTTT. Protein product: CASSPGTGVNTEAFF.

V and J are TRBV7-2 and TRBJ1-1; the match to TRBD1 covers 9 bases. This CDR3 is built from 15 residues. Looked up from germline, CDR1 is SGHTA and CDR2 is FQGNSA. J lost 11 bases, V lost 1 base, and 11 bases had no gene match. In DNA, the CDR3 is TGTGCCAGCAGCTTAGAGGGACAGGGTACCCTTAGTGCTTTCTTT. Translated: CASSLEGQGTLSAFF.

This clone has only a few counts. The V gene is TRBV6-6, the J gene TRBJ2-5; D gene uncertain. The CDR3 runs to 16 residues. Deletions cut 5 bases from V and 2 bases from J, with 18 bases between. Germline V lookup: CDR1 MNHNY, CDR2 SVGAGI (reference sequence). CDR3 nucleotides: TGTGCCAGCAGTCGTCCGACACTTAAAACACAAGAGACCCAGTACTTC. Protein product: CASSRPTLKTQETQYF.

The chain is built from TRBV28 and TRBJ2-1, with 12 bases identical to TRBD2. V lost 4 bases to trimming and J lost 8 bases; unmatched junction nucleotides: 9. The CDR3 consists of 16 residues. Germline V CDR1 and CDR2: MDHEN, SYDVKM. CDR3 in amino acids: CASSYRTSGTLHEQFF. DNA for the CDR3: TGTGCCAGCAGTTACAGGACTAGCGGGACCCTCCATGAGCAGTTCTTC.

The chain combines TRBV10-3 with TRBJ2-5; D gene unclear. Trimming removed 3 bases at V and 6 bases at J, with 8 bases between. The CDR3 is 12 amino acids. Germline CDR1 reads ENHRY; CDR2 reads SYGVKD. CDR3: CAISDYSQTQYF. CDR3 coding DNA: TGTGCCATCAGTGACTACAGTCAGACCCAGTACTTC.

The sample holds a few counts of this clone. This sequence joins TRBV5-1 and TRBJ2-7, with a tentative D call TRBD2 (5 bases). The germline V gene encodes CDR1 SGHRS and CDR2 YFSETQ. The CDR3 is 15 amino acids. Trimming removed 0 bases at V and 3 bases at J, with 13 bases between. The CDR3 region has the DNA TGCGCCAGCAGCTTGGCCGGGGAACGTCGCTACGAGCAGTACTTC. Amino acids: CASSLAGERRYEQYF. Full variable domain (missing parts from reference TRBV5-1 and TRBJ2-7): KAGVTQTPRYLIKTRGQQVTLSCSPISGHRSVSWYQQTPGQGLQFLFEYFSETQRNKGNFPGRFSGRQFSNSRSEMNVSTLELGDSALYLCASSLAGERRYEQYFGPGTRLTVT.

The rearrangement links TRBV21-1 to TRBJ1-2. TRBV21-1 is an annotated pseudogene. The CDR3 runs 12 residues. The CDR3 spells CASSKEEGGYTF. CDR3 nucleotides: TGTGCCAGCAGCAAAGAGGAGGGAGGCTACACCTTC.

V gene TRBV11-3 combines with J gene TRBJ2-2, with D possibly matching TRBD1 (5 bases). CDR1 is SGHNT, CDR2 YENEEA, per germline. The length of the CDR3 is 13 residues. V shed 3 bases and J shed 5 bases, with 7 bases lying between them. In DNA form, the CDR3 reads TGTGCCAGCAGCTTGGGGCGAACCGGGGAGCTGTTTTTT. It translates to CASSLGRTGELFF.

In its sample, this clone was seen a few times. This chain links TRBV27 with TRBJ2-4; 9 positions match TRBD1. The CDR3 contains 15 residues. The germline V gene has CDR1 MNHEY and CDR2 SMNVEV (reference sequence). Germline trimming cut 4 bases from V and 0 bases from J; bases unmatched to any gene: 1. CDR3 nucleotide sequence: TGTGCCAGCAGTTCGGGACAGGGAGCCAAAAACATTCAGTACTTC. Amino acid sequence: CASSSGQGAKNIQYF.

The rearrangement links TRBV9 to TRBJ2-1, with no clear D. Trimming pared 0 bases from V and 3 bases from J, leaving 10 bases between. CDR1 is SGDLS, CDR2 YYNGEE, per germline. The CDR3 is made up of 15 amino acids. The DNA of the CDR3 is TGTGCCAGCAGCGTAGGCGCACAGCACTACAATGAGCAGTTCTTC. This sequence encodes CASSVGAQHYNEQFF. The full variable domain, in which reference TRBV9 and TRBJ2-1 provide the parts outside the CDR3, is DSGVTQTPKHLITATGQRVTLRCSPRSGDLSVYWYQQSLDQGLQFLIQYYNGEERAKGNILERFSAQQFPDLHSELNLSSLELGDSALYFCASSVGAQHYNEQFFGPGTRLTVL.

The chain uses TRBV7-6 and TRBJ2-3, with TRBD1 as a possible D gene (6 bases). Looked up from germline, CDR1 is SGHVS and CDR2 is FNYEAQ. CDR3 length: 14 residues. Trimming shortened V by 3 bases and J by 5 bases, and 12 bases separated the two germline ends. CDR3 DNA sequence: TGTGCCAGCAGCTTGGGCTCAGGGGTAGATACGCAGTATTTT. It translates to CASSLGSGVDTQYF.

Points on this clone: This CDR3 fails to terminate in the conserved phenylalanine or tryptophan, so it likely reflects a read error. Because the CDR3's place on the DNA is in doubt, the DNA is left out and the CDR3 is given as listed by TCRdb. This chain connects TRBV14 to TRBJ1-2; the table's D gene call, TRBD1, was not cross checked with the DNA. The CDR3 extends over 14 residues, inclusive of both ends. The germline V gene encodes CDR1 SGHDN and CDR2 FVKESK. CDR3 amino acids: CASSQEIGTGVPIL.

Here the CDR3 DNA reads TGTGCCAGCAGTTTAGGGACTAGCGGGAGCCATGAGCAGTTCTTC. It specifies CASSLGTSGSHEQFF. The chain recombines TRBV28 with TRBJ2-1; 14 bases are shared with TRBD2. Looked up from germline, CDR1 is MDHEN and CDR2 is SYDVKM. The CDR3 runs to 15 residues. With 2 bases clipped from V and 8 bases from J, the junction kept 2 bases outside the gene matches.

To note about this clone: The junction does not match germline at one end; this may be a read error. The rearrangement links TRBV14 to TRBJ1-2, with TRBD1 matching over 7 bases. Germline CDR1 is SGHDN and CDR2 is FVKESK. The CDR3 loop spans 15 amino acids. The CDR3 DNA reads TGTGCCAGCAGCCTAACTCGACAGGGAAAGGGTGGCTACCCCTTC. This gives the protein CASSLTRQGKGGYPF.

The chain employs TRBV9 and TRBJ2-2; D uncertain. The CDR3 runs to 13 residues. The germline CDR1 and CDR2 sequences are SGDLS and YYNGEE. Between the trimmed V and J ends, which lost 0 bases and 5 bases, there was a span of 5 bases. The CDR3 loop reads CASSVVLTGELFF. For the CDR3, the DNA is TGTGCCAGCAGCGTAGTATTGACCGGGGAGCTGTTTTTT.

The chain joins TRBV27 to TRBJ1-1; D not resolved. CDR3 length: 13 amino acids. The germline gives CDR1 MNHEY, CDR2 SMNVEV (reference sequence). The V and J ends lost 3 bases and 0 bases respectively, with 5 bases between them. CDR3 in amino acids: CASSLLVNTEAFF. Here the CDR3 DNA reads TGTGCCAGCAGTTTGTTAGTGAACACTGAAGCTTTCTTT.

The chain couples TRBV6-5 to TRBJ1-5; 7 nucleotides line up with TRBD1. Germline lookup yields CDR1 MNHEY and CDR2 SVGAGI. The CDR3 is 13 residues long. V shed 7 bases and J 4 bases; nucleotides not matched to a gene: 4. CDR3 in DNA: TGTGCCAGCACCGGGACAGCTAATCAGCCCCAGCATTTT. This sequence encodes CASTGTANQPQHF.

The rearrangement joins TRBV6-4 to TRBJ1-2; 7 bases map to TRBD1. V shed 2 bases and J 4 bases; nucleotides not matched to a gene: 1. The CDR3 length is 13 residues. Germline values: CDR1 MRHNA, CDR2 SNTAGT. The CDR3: CASSDGTVYGYTF. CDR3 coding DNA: TGTGCCAGCAGTGACGGGACAGTCTATGGCTACACCTTC.

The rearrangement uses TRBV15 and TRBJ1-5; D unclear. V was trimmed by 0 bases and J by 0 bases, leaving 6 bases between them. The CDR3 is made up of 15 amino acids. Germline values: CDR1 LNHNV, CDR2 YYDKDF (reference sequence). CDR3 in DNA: TGTGCCACCAGCAGAGACAGGAATAGCAATCAGCCCCAGCATTTT. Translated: CATSRDRNSNQPQHF. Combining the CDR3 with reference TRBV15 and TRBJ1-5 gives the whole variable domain DAMVIQNPRYQVTQFGKPVTLSCSQTLNHNVMYWYQQKSSQAPKLLFHYYDKDFNNEADTPDNFQSRRPNTSFCFLDIRSPGLGDTAMYLCATSRDRNSNQPQHFGDGTRLSIL.

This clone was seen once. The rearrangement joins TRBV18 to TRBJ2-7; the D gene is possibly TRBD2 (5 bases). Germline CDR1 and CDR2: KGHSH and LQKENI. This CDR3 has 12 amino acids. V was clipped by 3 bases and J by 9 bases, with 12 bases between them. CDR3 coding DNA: TGTGCCAGCTCACCGGGCCCCGAGGGGCAGTACTTC. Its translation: CASSPGPEGQYF. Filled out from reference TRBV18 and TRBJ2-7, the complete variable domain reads NAGVMQNPRHLVRRRGQEARLRCSPMKGHSHVYWYRQLPEEGLKFMVYLQKENIIDESGMPKERFSAEFPKEGPSILRIQQVVRGDSAAYFCASSPGPEGQYFGPGTRLTVT.

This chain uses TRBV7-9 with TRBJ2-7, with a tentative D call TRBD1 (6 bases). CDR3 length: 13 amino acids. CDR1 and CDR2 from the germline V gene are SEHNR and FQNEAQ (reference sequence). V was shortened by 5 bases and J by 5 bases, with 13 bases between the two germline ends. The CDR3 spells CASSRTEGHEQYF. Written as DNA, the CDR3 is TGTGCCAGCAGCCGGACAGAGGGCCACGAGCAGTACTTC.

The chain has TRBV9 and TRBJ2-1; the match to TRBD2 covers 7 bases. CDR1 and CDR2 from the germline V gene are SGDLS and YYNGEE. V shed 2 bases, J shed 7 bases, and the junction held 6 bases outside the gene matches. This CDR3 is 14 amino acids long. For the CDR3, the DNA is TGTGCCAGCAGCGTTAGCGGGCCTGGGAATGAGCAGTTCTTC. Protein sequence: CASSVSGPGNEQFF.

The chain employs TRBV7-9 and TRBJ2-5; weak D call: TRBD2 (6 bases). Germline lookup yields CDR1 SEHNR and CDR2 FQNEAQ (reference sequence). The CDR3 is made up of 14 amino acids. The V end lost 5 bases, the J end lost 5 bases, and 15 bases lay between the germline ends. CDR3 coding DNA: TGTGCCAGCAGCCCTACGACTGGGGGGGAGACCCAGTACTTC. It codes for CASSPTTGGETQYF.

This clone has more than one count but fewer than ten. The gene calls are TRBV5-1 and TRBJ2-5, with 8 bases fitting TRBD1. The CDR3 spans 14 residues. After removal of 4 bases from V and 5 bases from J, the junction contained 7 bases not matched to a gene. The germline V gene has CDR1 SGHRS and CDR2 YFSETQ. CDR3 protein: CASSETGAGETQYF. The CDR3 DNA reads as TGCGCCAGCAGCGAGACAGGGGCGGGCGAGACCCAGTACTTC.